Listed below are T cell receptor beta chains from one sample, sequenced in a study of OX40 agonist ivuxolimab in advanced cancers. Some clones are missing from TCRdb's copy, which holds only in-frame ones; the method was immunoSEQ multiplex PCR. Of more than 75,000 clones in the sample, roughly 90% are singletons; the top ten hold around 0.38%. The material was CD4+ or CD8+ T cells sorted from blood, obtained in a trial of the OX40 agonist ivuxolimab. These receptors were taken from an adult with an advanced solid tumor such as melanoma, head and neck, liver or kidney cancer. CDR3s include the opening cysteine and the closing phenylalanine or tryptophan. The D gene is left open where the match is weak. Some rows have no size entry. The others give once, few or many, or a class for an expanded clone.

j_call d_call clone_size v_call cdr3_nt cdr3_aa
TRBJ1-3 - - TRBV5-4 TGTGCCAGCAGCCCTTCGGCAGGCGCATCTGGAAACACCATATATTTT CASSPSAGASGNTIYF
TRBJ1-2 - - TRBV18 TGTGCCAGCTCACCGGACTCACAACCTACCTATGGCTACACCTTC CASSPDSQPTYGYTF
TRBJ2-7 - - TRBV7-6 TGTGCCAGCAGCTTGAGTTCGACAGGTTACTCCTACGAGCAGTACTTC CASSLSSTGYSYEQYF
TRBJ1-1 - - TRBV5-4 TGTGCCAGCAGCTCTATAGGGGCCGAGGACACTGAAGCTTTCTTT CASSSIGAEDTEAFF
TRBJ1-4 - once TRBV7-8 TGTGCCAGCAGCTTAGGAGGTAATCGGGGACTGTTTTTT CASSLGGNRGLFF
TRBJ2-7 - - TRBV5-1 TGCGCCAGCAGCGACAGTCAGGGATACGAGCAGTACTTC CASSDSQGYEQYF
TRBJ2-1 - - TRBV18 TGTGCCAGCTCAAGCGCGGGACAGTACAATGAGCAGTTCTTC CASSSAGQYNEQFF
TRBJ1-4 - - TRBV6-5 TGTGCCAGCAGTTCACCAGACGGGGGTGAAAAACTGTTTTTT CASSSPDGGEKLFF
TRBJ2-5 TRBD2 - TRBV6-1 TGTGCCAGCAGTCCGGGACTAGCGGGAAGAGAGACCCAGTACTTC CASSPGLAGRETQYF
TRBJ2-5 TRBD2 - TRBV5-1 TGCGCCAGCAACCCGGGAGGCGGGGAGACCCAGTACTTC CASNPGGGETQYF
TRBJ1-4 - - TRBV30 TGTGCCTGGAGTGTCCAAGGGAGTATTGAAAAACTGTTTTTT CAWSVQGSIEKLFF
TRBJ2-7 - - TRBV5-1 TGCGCCAGCAGTACCGACGCCTCCTACGAGCAGTACTTC CASSTDASYEQYF
TRBJ2-7 TRBD1 - TRBV19 TGTGCCAGTAGTACACACCTCACAGGGGGCGGGAGTGAGCAGTACTTC CASSTHLTGGGSEQYF
TRBJ1-2 - - TRBV7-2 TGTGCCAGCAGCGCCGAAATGTGGGGCTACACCTTC CASSAEMWGYTF
TRBJ2-7 - - TRBV5-1 TGCGCCAGCAGCTTGAGACAGGCCGCCTACGAGCAGTACTTC CASSLRQAAYEQYF
TRBJ1-2 - - TRBV30 TGTGCCTGGAGTTCTCAGGAAACTTATGGCTACACCTTC CAWSSQETYGYTF
TRBJ1-2 - - TRBV6-6 TGTGCCAGCAGTTATTCGGGTTCAGGGTGGGACTATGGCTACACCTTC CASSYSGSGWDYGYTF
TRBJ2-5 TRBD1 - TRBV7-8 TGTGCCAGCAGCTTAAAGGCACAGGGGTCAGAGACCCAGTACTTC CASSLKAQGSETQYF
TRBJ1-2 - few TRBV19 TGTGCCAGTAGTATCGGTGCAGGGGCGAACTATGGCTACACCTTC CASSIGAGANYGYTF
TRBJ2-3 - - TRBV18 TGTGCCAGCTCACGGGGTAGTCCCCCCACAGATACGCAGTATTTT CASSRGSPPTDTQYF
TRBJ2-1 - - TRBV18 TGTGCCAGCTCACCCGCCAAGAGTTACAATGAGCAGTTCTTC CASSPAKSYNEQFF
TRBJ1-2 - - TRBV18 TGTGCCAGCTCACCGCTCGGGACTGGTAATAACTATGGCTACACCTTC CASSPLGTGNNYGYTF
TRBJ2-7 - - TRBV20-1 TGCAGTGGGCTGAGGGGTTCCGAGCAGTACTTC CSGLRGSEQYF
TRBJ1-1 TRBD1 once TRBV18 TGTGCCAGCTCAAGCATTCAGGGGGCTGCTTTCTTT CASSSIQGAAFF
TRBJ1-1 - - TRBV27 TGTGCCAGCAGTCTCGGGAGAGAAACTGAAGCTTTCTTT CASSLGRETEAFF
TRBJ1-1 TRBD1 - TRBV19 TGTGCCAGTAGTATAGATTACAGGGGAGACACTGAAGCTTTCTTT CASSIDYRGDTEAFF
TRBJ2-7 - - TRBV6-5 TGTGCCAGCACCTCACCGCTAGGCGGAGCCGAGCAGTACTTC CASTSPLGGAEQYF
TRBJ2-2 - - TRBV25-1 TGTGCCAGCAGTCAAAATGGTGGAGGGATGAACACCGGGGAGCTGTTTTTT CASSQNGGGMNTGELFF
TRBJ1-5 - - TRBV27 TGTGCCAGCAGTTTATCGGGGCTTCGATCAAATCAGCCCCAGCATTTT CASSLSGLRSNQPQHF
TRBJ2-1 - - TRBV2 TGTGCCAGCAAAGCAGGCAATGAGCAGTTCTTC CASKAGNEQFF
TRBJ2-5 - - TRBV6-1 TGTGCCAGCAGTGTACAGGAATGGGGGACCCAGTACTTC CASSVQEWGTQYF
TRBJ2-2 - - TRBV4-1 TGCGCCAGCAGCCATCTTGGGGTCCCCGACACCGGGGAGCTGTTTTTT CASSHLGVPDTGELFF
TRBJ2-1 TRBD2 - TRBV7-9 TGTGCCAGCAGCTTAGTAGCGGGAGGGCTCTACAATGAGCAGTTCTTC CASSLVAGGLYNEQFF
TRBJ2-3 TRBD2 - TRBV4-3 TGCGCCAGCAGCCTGAGCGGGGCTAGCACAGATACGCAGTATTTT CASSLSGASTDTQYF
TRBJ2-1 - - TRBV9 TGTGCCAGCAGCCCAAGACTAGGGGCCTACAATGAGCAGTTCTTC CASSPRLGAYNEQFF
TRBJ2-7 - - TRBV6-5 TGTGCCAGCAGTTCCCCACAGGGAATGAGCTACGAGCAGTACTTC CASSSPQGMSYEQYF
TRBJ1-2 - - TRBV7-9 TGTGCCAGCAGCTTGAGCTCTAACTATGGCTACACCTTC CASSLSSNYGYTF
TRBJ2-7 TRBD2 - TRBV2 TGTGCCAGCAGTGAAGCTAGCGGGAGTGTTTTTTACGAGCAGTACTTC CASSEASGSVFYEQYF
TRBJ2-7 TRBD2 - TRBV6-6 TGTGCCAGCAGTTACATAGCGGGGAGCTCCTACGAGCAGTACTTC CASSYIAGSSYEQYF
TRBJ2-3 - - TRBV2 TGTGCCAGCTTAGGGCTACTCACAGATACGCAGTATTTT CASLGLLTDTQYF
TRBJ1-4 TRBD1 - TRBV15 TGTGCCACCAGCAGTTCGGGGACAGCAACTAATGAAAAACTGTTTTTT CATSSSGTATNEKLFF
TRBJ2-2 - - TRBV30 TGTGCCTGGAGAACGGACCAGGGGTACACCGGGGAGCTGTTTTTT CAWRTDQGYTGELFF
TRBJ2-5 - - TRBV6-6 TGTGCCAGCAGTTACTCGTCGGGGGTAGAGACCCAGTACTTC CASSYSSGVETQYF
TRBJ1-5 - - TRBV7-2 TGTGCCAGCAGCTTAGGGAATCAGCCCCAGCATTTT CASSLGNQPQHF
TRBJ2-5 - - TRBV10-3 TGTGCCATCAGTGAGAGGGGGGACCCGCGTGGCGAGACCCAGTACTTC CAISERGDPRGETQYF
TRBJ2-2 - - TRBV14 TGTGCCAGCAGCCCTAGGGATGTAGGGACCGGGGAGCTGTTTTTT CASSPRDVGTGELFF
TRBJ2-7 TRBD1 - TRBV27 TGTGCCAGCAGTCGCACCGGGACAGGGACCTACGAGCAGTACTTC CASSRTGTGTYEQYF
TRBJ1-2 - - TRBV19 TGTGCCACCAGCATGGGACGCCCCAGCAGTGGCTACACCTTC CATSMGRPSSGYTF